Shown below are 30 T cell receptor beta chains from a single sample sequenced in a study of T cell responses to AZD1222 COVID-19 vaccine (dated by TCRdb to about 2021). The library came from the immunoSEQ multiplex PCR assay. TCRdb took this table from immuneACCESS and kept in-frame rearrangements with V and J called. Such tables lack part of the clones; where checked against another copy, unresolved V genes explain under half of the gap, and the rest is unexplained. In all, the sample holds approximately 130,000 clones, and more than 85% of those were seen once. The top ten hold 0.9% to 0.95% of the sample. The meaning of the sample's time point label: baseline before first vaccination. Sample: peripheral blood, taken on day 0 of AZD1222 vaccination. All receptors come from an adult in good health.

The gene calls are TRBV5-6 and TRBJ1-6; D uncertain. Germline CDR1 reads SGHDT; CDR2 reads YYEEEE. With 4 bases removed from V and 10 bases from J, the gap between germline ends came to 9 bases. The CDR3 is 12 residues long. CDR3 coding DNA: TGTGCCAGCAGCCCGGGTTGGTCACCCCTCCACTTT. Translating it yields CASSPGWSPLHF.

The V and J genes are TRBV4-2 and TRBJ2-5; D ambiguous. Germline CDR1 reads LGHNA; CDR2 reads YNFKEQ. V lost 0 bases to trimming and J lost 2 bases, with 10 bases between them. CDR3 length: 15 amino acids. The CDR3 protein is CASSQEPAKQETQYF. CDR3 nucleotide sequence: TGTGCCAGCAGCCAAGAACCAGCGAAGCAAGAGACCCAGTACTTC.

This chain connects TRBV6-5 to TRBJ1-1, with 9 bases identical to TRBD1. The CDR3 is 15 residues long. Germline V gives CDR1 MNHEY, CDR2 SVGAGI. With 8 bases clipped from V and 4 bases from J, the junction kept 11 bases outside the gene matches. CDR3 region: CASGLGTGWTTEAFF. The CDR3 bases are TGTGCCAGCGGACTTGGGACAGGGTGGACCACTGAAGCTTTCTTT.

This clone was counted a single time. The genes are TRBV20-1 and TRBJ1-2; a possible D gene is TRBD1 (5 bases). Trimming removed 3 bases from V and 8 bases from J, with 13 bases in between. This CDR3 contains 12 residues. Looked up from germline, CDR1 is DFQATT and CDR2 is SNEGSKA (reference sequence). The CDR3: CSASRAGKGYTF. The CDR3, as DNA: TGCAGTGCTAGTCGGGCAGGGAAAGGCTACACCTTC.

This chain uses TRBV25-1 with TRBJ1-1; 9 bases are a match to TRBD1. The germline gives CDR1 MGHDK, CDR2 SYGVNS. The CDR3 totals 15 residues. V shed 4 bases and J 3 bases; nucleotides not matched to a gene: 6. The CDR3 sequence: CASSAATGGDTEAFF. CDR3 DNA sequence: TGTGCCAGCAGTGCAGCGACAGGGGGTGACACTGAAGCTTTCTTT.

The chain has TRBV2 and TRBJ1-3, with 9 bases fitting TRBD1. With 5 bases clipped from V and 4 bases from J, the junction kept 21 bases outside the gene matches. Germline CDR1 is SNHLY and CDR2 is FYNNEI. CDR3 length: 20 amino acids. The CDR3 here is CASSFPTQGANRFEGNTIYF. The DNA for the CDR3 is TGTGCCAGCAGTTTCCCAACACAGGGGGCTAATCGGTTCGAAGGAAACACCATATATTTT.

The rearrangement uses TRBV3-1 (or the pseudogene TRBV3-2) and TRBJ1-1, with no clear D. This CDR3 comprises 17 residues. V was cut by 4 bases and J by 5 bases, with 23 bases left in between. From germline, CDR1 is LGHDT and CDR2 YNNKEL (reference sequence). The CDR3 spells CASSLAWTLSTGTEAFF. The CDR3 nucleotides read TGTGCCAGCAGCCTCGCATGGACGCTTTCCACGGGGACTGAAGCTTTCTTT.

The gene calls are TRBV5-4 and TRBJ2-2; D gene ambiguous. There are 10 residues in the CDR3. Germline V CDR1 and CDR2: SGHNT, YYREEE (reference sequence). V was clipped by 4 bases and J by 8 bases, with 3 bases between them. The CDR3 loop is CASSGGELFF. The CDR3 nucleotides are TGTGCCAGCAGCGGAGGGGAGCTGTTTTTT.

V and J are TRBV6-1 and TRBJ2-5, with TRBD2 as a possible D gene (5 bases). The CDR3 totals 15 residues. Trimming removed 2 bases from V and 2 bases from J, with 12 bases in between. Per germline, CDR1 MNHNS and CDR2 SASEGT. The chain's CDR3 is CASSEWAAAQETQYF. In nucleotides, the CDR3 is TGTGCCAGCAGTGAATGGGCAGCGGCACAAGAGACCCAGTACTTC.

The chain is built from TRBV2 and TRBJ1-2; 7 bases are a match to TRBD1. The CDR3 consists of 13 residues. Per the germline V gene, CDR1 is SNHLY and CDR2 is FYNNEI. The trim removed 6 bases at V and 8 bases at J, leaving 9 bases unmatched. Here the CDR3 DNA reads TGTGCCAGCAGCCTACAGGGGAGCGAAGGCTACACCTTC. This gives the protein CASSLQGSEGYTF. The full variable domain, in which reference TRBV2 and TRBJ1-2 provide the parts outside the CDR3, is EPEVTQTPSHQVTQMGQEVILRCVPISNHLYFYWYRQILGQKVEFLVSFYNNEISEKSEIFDDQFSVERPDGSNFTLKIRSTKLEDSAMYFCASSLQGSEGYTFGSGTRLTVV.

V gene TRBV10-3 combines with J gene TRBJ1-2; 12 positions agree with TRBD1. Germline values: CDR1 ENHRY, CDR2 SYGVKD. This CDR3 is built from 16 residues. After removal of 7 bases from V and 5 bases from J, the junction contained 11 bases not matched to a gene. CDR3 in amino acids: CAINIPGQGAEYGYTF. The CDR3 region has the DNA TGTGCCATCAACATCCCGGGACAGGGGGCAGAGTATGGCTACACCTTC.

This chain links TRBV9 with TRBJ2-7; D not certain. The CDR3 spans 12 residues. The V end was cut by 4 bases, the J end by 6 bases, with 11 bases between. The germline V gene has CDR1 SGDLS and CDR2 YYNGEE. CDR3 DNA: TGTGCCAGCAGCCCCACAGAGTCCGAGCAGTACTTC. This gives the protein CASSPTESEQYF. Full variable domain (outside the CDR3, taken from reference TRBV9 and TRBJ2-7): DSGVTQTPKHLITATGQRVTLRCSPRSGDLSVYWYQQSLDQGLQFLIQYYNGEERAKGNILERFSAQQFPDLHSELNLSSLELGDSALYFCASSPTESEQYFGPGTRLTVT.

This chain uses TRBV30 with TRBJ1-5; tentatively, D is TRBD1 (6 bases). Germline V lookup: CDR1 GTSNPN, CDR2 SVGIG (reference sequence). The ends were cut back, 5 bases at V and 2 bases at J, with 22 bases in the middle. The CDR3 covers 17 residues. The CDR3 nucleotides read TGTGCCTGGTCACCGGGACATTCGGTGGTTGGCAATCAGCCCCAGCATTTT. Translated: CAWSPGHSVVGNQPQHF. The full variable domain, its missing parts supplied by reference TRBV30 and TRBJ1-5, is SQTIHQWPATLVQPVGSPLSLECTVEGTSNPNLYWYRQAAGRGLQLLFYSVGIGQISSEVPQNLSASRPQDRQFILSSKKLLLSDSGFYLCAWSPGHSVVGNQPQHFGDGTRLSIL.

V gene TRBV6-5 combines with J gene TRBJ1-3; no reliable D call. With 4 bases removed from V and 1 base from J, the gap between germline ends came to 5 bases. Germline CDR1 is MNHEY and CDR2 is SVGAGI. This CDR3 contains 13 residues. This CDR3 reads CASSSTSGNTIYF. CDR3 sequence (DNA): TGTGCCAGCAGTTCGACTTCTGGAAACACCATATATTTT.

V gene TRBV11-2 combines with J gene TRBJ2-7; the match to TRBD2 covers 9 bases. CDR3 length equals 16 residues. The trim removed 5 bases at V and 2 bases at J, leaving 10 bases unmatched. Germline lookup yields CDR1 SGHAT and CDR2 FQNNGV. CDR3 in amino acids: CASSPDMSSGAYEQYF. The CDR3 region has the DNA TGTGCCAGCAGCCCCGATATGTCTAGCGGGGCCTACGAGCAGTACTTC. Full variable domain (rest looked up from reference TRBV11-2 and TRBJ2-7): EAGVAQSPRYKIIEKRQSVAFWCNPISGHATLYWYQQILGQGPKLLIQFQNNGVVDDSQLPKDRFSAERLKGVDSTLKIQPAKLEDSAVYLCASSPDMSSGAYEQYFGPGTRLTVT.

The J gene is TRBJ2-3, the V gene TRBV6-4; TRBD1 matches 8 bases. J lost 10 bases, V lost 0 bases, and 3 bases had no gene match. The CDR3 spans 13 residues. CDR1 and CDR2 (germline): MRHNA, SNTAGT. CDR3 sequence reads: CASSDSPRGPQYF. The CDR3 coding sequence is TGTGCCAGCAGTGACTCGCCCAGGGGGCCGCAGTATTTT.

This sequence joins TRBV7-8 and TRBJ1-3; 11 positions agree with TRBD1. The CDR3 extends over 16 amino acids. V lost 4 bases and J lost 2; bases outside the gene matches: 4. Germline values: CDR1 SGHVS, CDR2 FQNEAQ. The DNA of the CDR3 is TGTGCCAGCAGCTCATTGGGACAGGGGGCTGGAAACACCATATATTTT. It encodes CASSSLGQGAGNTIYF. The variable domain in full, with the rest retrieved from reference TRBV7-8 and TRBJ1-3, is GAGVSQSPRYKVAKRGQDVALRCDPISGHVSLFWYQQALGQGPEFLTYFQNEAQLDKSGLPSDRFFAERPEGSVSTLKIQRTQQEDSAVYLCASSSLGQGAGNTIYFGEGSWLTVV.

The chain couples TRBV14 to TRBJ1-1; D is perhaps TRBD1 (6 bases). The CDR3 is made up of 15 amino acids. V was clipped by 0 bases and J by 4 bases, with 12 bases between them. Germline-derived CDR1 and CDR2 are SGHDN and FVKESK. CDR3 in amino acids: CASSQEWGRGTEAFF. The DNA for the CDR3 is TGTGCCAGCAGCCAAGAATGGGGGCGAGGCACTGAAGCTTTCTTT.

The chain couples TRBV7-3 to TRBJ1-1; 7 bases align to TRBD1. The V gene's germline CDR1 is SGHTA and CDR2 FQGTGA. V lost 1 base and J lost 6; bases outside the gene matches: 2. The CDR3 runs 13 residues. The CDR3 nucleotides are TGTGCCAGCAGCTTAAGGCAGGGGGCTGAAGCTTTCTTT. It specifies CASSLRQGAEAFF.

The chain is built from TRBV5-1 and TRBJ1-4, with 7 bases that match TRBD1. Germline values: CDR1 SGHRS, CDR2 YFSETQ. CDR3 length equals 15 residues. The J segment lost 7 bases and the V segment lost 3 bases, leaving 9 bases of the junction unmatched. CDR3 protein: CASSSGQVESEKLFF. In DNA, the CDR3 is TGCGCCAGCAGCTCCGGACAGGTGGAGTCTGAAAAACTGTTTTTT.

This clone was counted between two and nine times. CDR3 in DNA: TGTGCCAGCACCAAGGACAGGGGGAAGGAAAAACTGTTTTTT. Its translation is CASTKDRGKEKLFF. The chain employs TRBV6-5 and TRBJ1-4; 10 bases line up with TRBD1. The trim removed 7 bases at V and 8 bases at J, leaving 7 bases unmatched. This CDR3 region has 14 residues. The germline V gene encodes CDR1 MNHEY and CDR2 SVGAGI.

The V gene is TRBV7-9, the J gene TRBJ2-6; possibly TRBD2 for D (6 bases). The germline V gene has CDR1 SEHNR and CDR2 FQNEAQ (reference sequence). Trimming took off 6 bases at V and 0 bases at J, with 15 bases between the two ends. This CDR3 is built from 17 residues. The CDR3 DNA reads as TGTGCCAGCAGGCTCGGGGGAACAACCTCTGGGGCCAACGTCCTGACTTTC. It specifies CASRLGGTTSGANVLTF.

As DNA, the CDR3 is TGTGCCAGCTCACCGAACGGGAAAGATCAGCCCCAGCATTTT. Protein sequence: CASSPNGKDQPQHF. This chain links TRBV18 with TRBJ1-5, with unresolved D. Trimming took 3 bases from V and 5 from J, leaving 11 bases between them. Germline V gene data show CDR1 as KGHSH and CDR2 as LQKENI. This CDR3 contains 14 residues.

As DNA, the CDR3 is TGTGCCAGCAGCTTATGGGGGGGACCCCAGCATTTT. Amino acid sequence: CASSLWGGPQHF. The chain joins TRBV7-9 to TRBJ1-5; D is perhaps TRBD1 (5 bases). The V gene's germline CDR1 is SEHNR and CDR2 FQNEAQ (reference sequence). This CDR3 spans 12 amino acids. Deletions cut 2 bases from V and 10 bases from J, with 9 bases between.

The chain is built from TRBV6-6 and TRBJ1-4; TRBD1 matches at 7 bases. CDR3 size: 14 residues. Germline CDR1 is MNHNY and CDR2 is SVGAGI (reference sequence). The junction had 3 bases not matched to a gene; V was cut back by 4 bases and J by 4 bases. Here the CDR3 reads CASSSQGINEKLFF. The CDR3 DNA sequence: TGTGCCAGCAGTTCACAGGGGATTAATGAAAAACTGTTTTTT.

In the case of this clone: Other DNA sequences in this sample translate to the same CDR3. The genes are TRBV10-3 and TRBJ1-5, with TRBD1 matching over 8 bases. The junction had 2 bases not matched to a gene; V was cut back by 5 bases and J by 2 bases. Germline CDR1 and CDR2: ENHRY and SYGVKD. The CDR3 has 14 residues. CDR3 in amino acids: CAISSDRGNQPQHF. CDR3 nucleotides: TGTGCCATCAGTTCGGACAGGGGCAATCAGCCCCAGCATTTT.

The genes are TRBV19 and TRBJ1-5; 8 positions match TRBD1. This CDR3 region has 15 residues. V shed 6 bases, J shed 2 bases, and the junction held 6 bases outside the gene matches. Germline V gives CDR1 LNHDA, CDR2 SQIVND (reference sequence). This chain's CDR3 is CASRDRGWGNQPQHF. CDR3 sequence (DNA): TGTGCCAGTAGAGACAGGGGTTGGGGCAATCAGCCCCAGCATTTT.

The chain links TRBV7-2 to TRBJ1-1, with 8 bases matching TRBD1. Per the germline V gene, CDR1 is SGHTA and CDR2 is FQGNSA. With 7 bases clipped from V and 4 bases from J, the junction kept 8 bases outside the gene matches. CDR3 length: 14 amino acids. The CDR3 DNA reads TGTGCCAGCACTCGCGACAGGGGTGGCACTGAAGCTTTCTTT. Translated: CASTRDRGGTEAFF.

As regards this clone: One end of the junction does not line up with germline, which may come from a read error. CDR3 sequence reads: CASSSTGVNQPQHF. The CDR3 bases are TGTGCCAGTTCAAGTACAGGGGTTAATCAGCCCCAACATTTT. This chain links TRBV18 with TRBJ1-5; 7 nucleotides line up with TRBD1. This CDR3 has 14 amino acids. Looked up from germline, CDR1 is KGHSH and CDR2 is LQKENI.

This clone has more than one count but fewer than ten. The chain uses TRBV18 and TRBJ1-1; the D gene is possibly TRBD1 (6 bases). Germline values: CDR1 KGHSH, CDR2 LQKENI. V lost 6 bases, J lost 11 bases, and 19 bases lay in between. This CDR3 region has 13 residues. For the CDR3, the DNA is TGTGCCAGCTCTCCTAGACAGGAGGGGGGTGCTTTCTTT. Translation gives CASSPRQEGGAFF.